One and the same sample provided the 28 T cell receptor beta chains below, sequenced in a study of T cell repertoires in cytomegalovirus infection. No antigens are known for them. TCRdb re-called the reads with MiXCR, one entry per CDR3 protein. The data contain approximately 270,000 distinct CDR3 sequences, around 20% of them singletons. The sequences come from cultured PBMCs, collected from culture after CMV antigen stimulation. All receptors derive from a human donor in good health (CMV status not recorded). Some clones in this sample may be carry-over from other donors' samples.

This clonotype appeared many times. The CDR3 sequence is CASSHSRDYEQYV. CDR3 DNA sequence: TGTGCCAGCTCACATAGCCGGGACTACGAGCAGTACGTC. The rearrangement joins TRBV18 to TRBJ2-7; maybe TRBD2 (5 bases). The V gene's germline CDR1 is KGHSH and CDR2 LQKENI. CDR3 length: 13 residues. V was clipped by 4 bases and J by 3 bases, with 10 bases between them.

V and J are TRBV7-2 and TRBJ1-1; tentatively, D is TRBD1 (6 bases). The V end was cut by 8 bases, the J end by 4 bases, with 11 bases between. Germline lookup yields CDR1 SGHTA and CDR2 FQGNSA. There are 12 residues in the CDR3. The CDR3: CASGGRGTEAFF. In nucleotides, the CDR3 is TGTGCCAGCGGGGGCCGGGGCACTGAAGCTTTCTTT.

This clonotype was counted ten times or more. The chain combines TRBV7-2 with TRBJ1-3, with TRBD1 identical over 7 bases. The junction had 4 bases not matched to a gene; V was cut back by 9 bases and J by 2 bases. This CDR3 has 13 amino acids. Germline V gene sequence: CDR1 SGHTA, CDR2 FQGNSA. The CDR3 DNA reads TGTGCCAGTAGACAGGGTGCTGGAAACACCATATATTTT. It codes for CASRQGAGNTIYF.

The table lists this clonotype with a few counts. V and J are TRBV28 and TRBJ2-7, with 10 bases fitting TRBD1. Losses at the gene ends were 4 bases for V and 7 bases for J; bases not matched to a gene: 7. This CDR3 comprises 14 residues. Germline CDR1 reads MDHEN; CDR2 reads SYDVKM. The CDR3 coding sequence is TGTGCCAGCAGTTCCCCAGACAGGGGGCGGGAGCAGTACTTC. This sequence encodes CASSSPDRGREQYF. The full variable domain, in which reference TRBV28 and TRBJ2-7 provide the parts outside the CDR3, is DVKVTQSSRYLVKRTGEKVFLECVQDMDHENMFWYRQDPGLGLRLIYFSYDVKMKEKGDIPEGYSVSREKKERFSLILESASTNQTSMYLCASSSPDRGREQYFGPGTRLTVT.

This clonotype occurred many times. The V call is TRBV20-1, the J call TRBJ2-7, with TRBD2 identical over 12 bases. This CDR3 region has 15 residues. Trimming cost V 3 bases and J 7 bases; bases outside gene matches: 10. Germline CDR1 reads DFQATT; CDR2 reads SNEGSKA (reference sequence). The CDR3 DNA reads as TGCAGTGCTAGTGTCCCGACTAGCGGGAGTTGGGAGCAGTACTTC. Translated, it gives CSASVPTSGSWEQYF.

The V and J genes are TRBV20-1 and TRBJ2-7; 7 bases line up with TRBD2. This CDR3 has 14 amino acids. With 0 bases clipped from V and 4 bases from J, the junction kept 6 bases outside the gene matches. Germline CDR1 and CDR2: DFQATT and SNEGSKA (reference sequence). The CDR3 DNA reads as TGCAGTGCTAGAGAGGGAGGGGAGACTTACGAGCAGTACTTC. This sequence encodes CSAREGGETYEQYF.

This clonotype has just a few counts. The chain has TRBV4-1 and TRBJ2-7; the D call may be TRBD1 or TRBD2 (5 bases each). V was shortened by 5 bases and J by 3 bases, with 20 bases between the two germline ends. From germline, CDR1 is MGHRA and CDR2 YSYEKL. The CDR3 consists of 16 residues. CDR3 region: CASSKPGTNGGYEQYF. The CDR3, as DNA: TGCGCCAGCAGCAAACCCGGGACGAACGGTGGCTACGAGCAGTACTTC.

In this sample, this clonotype turned up many times. The chain carries TRBV7-8 and TRBJ2-6; 9 nucleotides line up with TRBD1. CDR3 size: 18 residues. The germline CDR1 and CDR2 sequences are SGHVS and FQNEAQ. V trimming: 4 bases; J trimming: 0 bases; junction bases outside the gene matches: 7. DNA of the CDR3: TGTGCCAGCAGCTCCCTTGTGGGACAGGGCTCTGGGGCCAACGTCCTGACTTTC. Protein: CASSSLVGQGSGANVLTF.

The chain recombines TRBV7-8 with TRBJ1-1; D might be TRBD1 (6 bases). CDR1 and CDR2 (germline): SGHVS, FQNEAQ. Trimming took 2 bases from V and 0 from J, leaving 10 bases between them. This CDR3 region has 15 residues. CDR3: CASSLYGGVNTEAFF. DNA for the CDR3: TGTGCCAGCAGCTTATACGGGGGCGTGAACACTGAAGCTTTCTTT.

This clonotype was seen many times. The chain recombines TRBV5-1 with TRBJ2-2; no clear D gene. V lost 0 bases and J 6 bases, leaving 9 bases between the germline ends. Germline V lookup: CDR1 SGHRS, CDR2 YFSETQ. The CDR3 is 14 residues long. The CDR3 region is CASSLEAGAGELFF. CDR3 bases: TGCGCCAGCAGCTTGGAGGCCGGTGCCGGGGAGCTGTTTTTT.

Ten or more counts support this clonotype. The CDR3 nucleotides are TGTGCCATCAGTCCCCAAACGGGGAGGAATCAGCCCCAGCATTTT. Residues: CAISPQTGRNQPQHF. The genes are TRBV10-3 and TRBJ1-5; D not certain. The CDR3 is 15 residues long. Trimming took 5 bases from V and 4 from J, leaving 15 bases between them. Germline V gene sequence: CDR1 ENHRY, CDR2 SYGVKD.

The V and J genes are TRBV7-3 and TRBJ2-1, with D possibly matching TRBD2 (6 bases). V was trimmed by 3 bases and J by 8 bases, leaving 14 bases between them. CDR3 length equals 14 residues. Per the germline V gene, CDR1 is SGHTA and CDR2 is FQGTGA. CDR3: CASSLTCGNYEQFF. As DNA, the CDR3 is TGTGCCAGCAGCTTGACTTGCGGGAACTATGAGCAGTTCTTC.

This clonotype was seen many times. The genes are TRBV7-9 and TRBJ1-1; the D is unclear. Germline-derived CDR1 and CDR2 are SEHNR and FQNEAQ (reference sequence). This CDR3 comprises 12 residues. Trimming left V 2 bases short and J 5 bases short, with 6 bases between. CDR3 amino acids: CASSLIQTEAFF. The CDR3 DNA reads TGTGCCAGCAGCTTAATCCAGACTGAAGCTTTCTTT.

The chain couples TRBV6-5 to TRBJ2-5; possible D gene TRBD1, 5 bases. The CDR3 sequence is 13 residues long. V lost 8 bases and J lost 2, with 12 bases in between. Germline V lookup: CDR1 MNHEY, CDR2 SVGAGI. In DNA, the CDR3 is TGTGCCAGCGGACAAGTAGGGCAAGAGACCCAGTACTTC. Translated: CASGQVGQETQYF.

There are many counts of this clonotype. The V call is TRBV6-5, the J call TRBJ2-1; 8 bases map to TRBD1. Germline V gene lookup returns CDR1 MNHEY and CDR2 SVGAGI. The V and J ends lost 6 bases and 15 bases, in that order; junction bases with no gene match: 10. The length of the CDR3 is 12 residues. CDR3 amino acids: CASRDTGGGLFF. The CDR3 DNA sequence: TGTGCCAGCAGGGATACAGGGGGAGGTTTGTTCTTC.

The table lists this clonotype with a few counts. V usage is TRBV7-2 and J usage is TRBJ2-3; D unclear. CDR3 size: 13 residues. The germline V and J ends were trimmed by 3 bases and 2 bases, with 6 bases remaining between them. Germline V gene lookup returns CDR1 SGHTA and CDR2 FQGNSA. The CDR3 DNA reads as TGTGCCAGCAGCTTTTACCTCACAGATACGCAGTATTTT. Protein: CASSFYLTDTQYF.

V and J are TRBV7-9 and TRBJ2-1; tentatively, D is TRBD2 (5 bases). Trimming removed 5 bases from V and 5 bases from J, with 19 bases in between. The CDR3 length is 16 residues. Germline values: CDR1 SEHNR, CDR2 FQNEAQ (reference sequence). The CDR3 DNA is TGTGCCAGCAGCCCCAGTCCCGGGAATGGGCACAATGAGCAGTTCTTC. Amino acids: CASSPSPGNGHNEQFF.

This clonotype was found many times. The V call is TRBV7-3, the J call TRBJ2-4; 7 positions match TRBD2. The germline V gene encodes CDR1 SGHTA and CDR2 FQGTGA. This CDR3 is built from 14 residues. Trimming at V came to 5 bases and at J to 8 bases, leaving 9 bases not matched to a gene. The CDR3 sequence is CASSPRVGGDIQYF. In DNA, the CDR3 is TGTGCCAGCAGCCCCCGGGTTGGGGGGGACATTCAGTACTTC.

The V gene is TRBV14, the J gene TRBJ2-7; TRBD2 aligns across 10 bases. CDR1 SGHDN and CDR2 FVKESK come from the germline V gene. There are 15 residues in the CDR3. The V and J ends lost 1 base and 3 bases, in that order; junction bases with no gene match: 3. DNA of the CDR3: TGTGCCAGCAGCCAAGCTAGCGGGAGAGGCTACGAGCAGTACTTC. This translates into CASSQASGRGYEQYF. Full variable domain (outside the CDR3, taken from reference TRBV14 and TRBJ2-7): EAGVTQFPSHSVIEKGQTVTLRCDPISGHDNLYWYRRVMGKEIKFLLHFVKESKQDESGMPNNRFLAERTGGTYSTLKVQPAELEDSGVYFCASSQASGRGYEQYFGPGTRLTVT.

This clonotype has only a few counts. The V gene is TRBV20-1, the J gene TRBJ2-1; 11 bases are a match to TRBD2. Germline V gives CDR1 DFQATT, CDR2 SNEGSKA (reference sequence). Trimming at V came to 6 bases and at J to 0 bases, leaving 7 bases not matched to a gene. The CDR3 runs 16 residues. This chain's CDR3 is CSAGTSGQSSYNEQFF. The CDR3 coding sequence is TGCAGTGCCGGGACTAGCGGACAGAGCTCCTACAATGAGCAGTTCTTC.

This rearrangement joins TRBV11-2 to TRBJ1-5; TRBD1 might be the D (6 bases). From germline, CDR1 is SGHAT and CDR2 FQNNGV. Trimming shortened V by 5 bases and J by 5 bases, and 10 bases separated the two germline ends. CDR3 length equals 13 residues. In nucleotides, the CDR3 is TGTGCCAGCAGCAGCACAGGGTATCAGCCCCAGCATTTT. Translation: CASSSTGYQPQHF. Based on the CDR3 plus reference TRBV11-2 and TRBJ1-5, the full variable domain is EAGVAQSPRYKIIEKRQSVAFWCNPISGHATLYWYQQILGQGPKLLIQFQNNGVVDDSQLPKDRFSAERLKGVDSTLKIQPAKLEDSAVYLCASSSTGYQPQHFGDGTRLSIL.

The chain has TRBV29-1 and TRBJ1-2; D remains unclear. This CDR3 contains 11 residues. Germline lookup yields CDR1 SQVTM and CDR2 ANQGSEA. The ends were cut back, 7 bases at V and 1 base at J, with 7 bases in the middle. CDR3 nucleotides: TGCAGCGGAACACTTAACTATGGCTACACCTTC. It codes for CSGTLNYGYTF.

The sample holds many counts of this clonotype. The chain uses TRBV7-8 and TRBJ2-1, with 12 bases aligning to TRBD2. The V and J ends lost 5 bases and 4 bases, in that order; junction bases with no gene match: 6. In germline, CDR1 is SGHVS, CDR2 FQNEAQ. The CDR3 totals 16 residues. The CDR3 coding sequence is TGTGCCAGCAGCAGCGGACTAGCGGGAAAGTACAATGAGCAGTTCTTC. Residues: CASSSGLAGKYNEQFF.

This clonotype was seen more than once but under ten times. V and J are TRBV11-2 and TRBJ2-5; D call uncertain. CDR1 is SGHAT and CDR2 is FQNNGV in the germline V gene. The CDR3 length is 14 residues. V shed 0 bases and J shed 4 bases, with 9 bases lying between them. The chain's CDR3 is CASSLDLRSETQYF. CDR3 bases: TGTGCCAGCAGCTTAGATCTAAGGTCAGAGACCCAGTACTTC.

This clonotype was recorded a few times. CDR3 nucleotides: TGCAGTGCTGCAAAGACAGGCTCGGTTAGCAATGAGCAGTTCTTC. Translated: CSAAKTGSVSNEQFF. V gene TRBV20-1 combines with J gene TRBJ2-1; tentatively, D is TRBD1 (6 bases). The ends were cut back, 5 bases at V and 6 bases at J, with 20 bases in the middle. Germline lookup yields CDR1 DFQATT and CDR2 SNEGSKA (reference sequence). CDR3 length: 15 amino acids.

This chain joins TRBV11-3 and TRBJ2-1; TRBD2 might be the D (6 bases). CDR3 length equals 18 residues. Germline V gene lookup returns CDR1 SGHNT and CDR2 YENEEA. V shed 2 bases and J shed 0 bases, with 17 bases lying between them. This chain's CDR3 is CASSLQGWGENSYNEQFF. The DNA of the CDR3 is TGTGCCAGCAGCTTACAGGGTTGGGGGGAGAACTCCTACAATGAGCAGTTCTTC.

This clonotype was detected only a few times. The V call is TRBV19, the J call TRBJ2-7, with D perhaps TRBD1 (6 bases). V was clipped by 4 bases and J by 1 base, with 8 bases between them. This CDR3 spans 13 amino acids. Germline V CDR1 and CDR2: LNHDA, SQIVND (reference sequence). In DNA, the CDR3 is TGTGCCAGTAGTAAGGACAGTTCCTACGAGCAGTACTTC. The encoded protein is CASSKDSSYEQYF.

This clonotype has ten or more counts. The V call is TRBV7-2, the J call TRBJ2-7; D is unclear. The germline V gene encodes CDR1 SGHTA and CDR2 FQGNSA. V dropped 4 bases and J dropped 5 bases, with 6 bases sitting between them. This CDR3 region has 11 residues. The CDR3 sequence: CASSSGHEQYV. CDR3 bases: TGTGCCAGCAGCTCCGGCCACGAGCAGTACGTC.